This T cell receptor beta chain was documented in a study of control samples from healthy donors and cancer patients (dated by TCRdb to the early 2020s). From the germline V gene, CDR1 is ENHRY and CDR2 is SYGVKD. V ends up 6 bases short and J 0 bases short, with an unmatched junction base count of 15. The CDR3 starts with the cysteine, ends with the phenylalanine, and has 19 residues. Of all the DNA, just the CDR3 is kept, 57 bases in frame from base 1. Libraries were made using the immunoSEQ multiplex PCR assay. Sourced from immuneACCESS, this table was stored by TCRdb with only in-frame sequences that have V and J called. A share of the clones is absent; for the studies checked, an unresolved V gene accounts for under half, and the remainder has no known explanation. Across this sample there are about 170,000 clones, with roughly 93% seen only once. The ten largest make up over 4% of the sample.

As for this clone: Its antigen specificity is not known. No clone much larger than this one lies a single base away; base qualities are absent.

The chain is made from TRBV10-3 and TRBJ2-1; 9 bases in the junction line up with TRBD2. This clonotype was sampled from a woman aged 55-69 years in good health. Sample: blood. The DNA is TGTGCCATCAGCGGTACCGGGACTAGCCGACTTAGCTCCTACAATGAGCAGTTCTTC. Translation gives CAISGTGTSRLSSYNEQFF.